This T cell receptor (beta chain) was documented in a study of spatial heterogeneity in lung cancer. Across the study: In tumor regions TCR transcript counts correlated strongly with a matched bulk RNA-seq T cell module score. As counted in raw reads, each unique TCR and UMI combination appeared more than ten times on average.

Study-level points and caveats: Mutation tallies in tumors tracked expanded intratumoral alpha and beta TCR counts.

The CDR3 totals 11 residues. Germline assignment: CDR1 SEHNR and CDR2 FQNEAQ (reference sequence). MiXCR, applied by TCRdb to the 5' RACE reads, yields one record per CDR3 protein. This repertoire shows some 100,000 distinct CDR3 sequences, 4.4% found once; its top ten account for roughly 20%. Concerning this clonotype: The antigen is not known. The junction differs from germline at one of its ends, possibly a read error.

As for time point: sample taken at primary tumor resection. Unsorted whole RNA samples from tumor, nontumor lung or frozen PBMC were sequenced. The specimen was lung tumor tissue, collected at surgery. The chain joins TRBV7-9 to TRBJ2-3; D remains ambiguous. This TCR derives from a male donor with early-stage non-small cell lung cancer. The CDR3 loop is CASSLGAARTF. CDR3 nucleotides: TGTGCCAGCAGCTTAGGGGCGGCGCGTACTTTT. Complete variable domain (other parts from reference TRBV7-9 and TRBJ2-3): DTGVSQNPRHKITKRGQNVTFRCDPISEHNRLYWYRQTLGQGPEFLTYFQNEAQLEKSRLLSDRFSAERPKGSFSTLEIQRTEQGDSAMYLCASSLGAARTFGPGTRLTVL.